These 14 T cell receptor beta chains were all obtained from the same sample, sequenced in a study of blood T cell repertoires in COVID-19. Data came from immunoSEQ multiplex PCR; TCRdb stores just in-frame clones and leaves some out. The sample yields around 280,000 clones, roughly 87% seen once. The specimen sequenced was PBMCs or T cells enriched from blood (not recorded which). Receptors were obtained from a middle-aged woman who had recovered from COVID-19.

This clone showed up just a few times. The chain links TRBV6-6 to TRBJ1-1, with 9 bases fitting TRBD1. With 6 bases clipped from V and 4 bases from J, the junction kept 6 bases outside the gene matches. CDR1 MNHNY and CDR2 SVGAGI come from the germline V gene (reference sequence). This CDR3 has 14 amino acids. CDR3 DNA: TGTGCCAGCAGCCTCCGACAGGGGGGCACTGAAGCTTTCTTT. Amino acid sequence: CASSLRQGGTEAFF.

CDR3 bases: TGTGCCAGCAGCTCCCGGGACTTCAAGTACTCCTACGAGCAGTACTTC. It codes for CASSSRDFKYSYEQYF. The rearrangement joins TRBV11-2 to TRBJ2-7; D is possibly TRBD2 (6 bases). The CDR3 extends over 16 amino acids. Trimming cost V 4 bases and J 0 bases, with 16 bases left between them. Germline CDR1 and CDR2: SGHAT and FQNNGV.

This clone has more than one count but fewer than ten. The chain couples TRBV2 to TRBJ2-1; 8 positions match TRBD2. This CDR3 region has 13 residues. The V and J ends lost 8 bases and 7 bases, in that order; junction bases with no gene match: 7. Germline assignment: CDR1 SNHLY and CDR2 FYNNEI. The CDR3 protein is CASWSGGSNEQFF. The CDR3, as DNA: TGTGCCAGCTGGTCGGGAGGGAGTAATGAGCAGTTCTTC. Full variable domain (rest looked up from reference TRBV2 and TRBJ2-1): EPEVTQTPSHQVTQMGQEVILRCVPISNHLYFYWYRQILGQKVEFLVSFYNNEISEKSEIFDDQFSVERPDGSNFTLKIRSTKLEDSAMYFCASWSGGSNEQFFGPGTRLTVL.

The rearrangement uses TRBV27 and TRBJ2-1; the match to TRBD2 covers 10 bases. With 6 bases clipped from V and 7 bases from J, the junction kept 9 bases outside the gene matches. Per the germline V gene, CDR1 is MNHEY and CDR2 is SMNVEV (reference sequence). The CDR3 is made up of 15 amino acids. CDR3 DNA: TGTGCCAGCAGACACAGCGGGAGGGCCGTGAATGAGCAGTTCTTC. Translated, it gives CASRHSGRAVNEQFF.

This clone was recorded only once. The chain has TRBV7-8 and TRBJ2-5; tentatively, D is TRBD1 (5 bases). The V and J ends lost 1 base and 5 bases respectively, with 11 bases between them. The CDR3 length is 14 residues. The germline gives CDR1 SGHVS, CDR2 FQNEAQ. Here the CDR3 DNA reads TGTGCCAGCAGCTTAGAAAGGGGTACGGAGACCCAGTACTTC. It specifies CASSLERGTETQYF.

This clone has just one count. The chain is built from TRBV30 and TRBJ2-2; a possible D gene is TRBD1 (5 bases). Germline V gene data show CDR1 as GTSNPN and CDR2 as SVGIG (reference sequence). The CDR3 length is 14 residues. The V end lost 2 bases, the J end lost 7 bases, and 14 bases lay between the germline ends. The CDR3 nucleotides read TGTGCCTGGAGTAATGGTAGGGGCGTCGGGGAGCTGTTTTTT. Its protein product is CAWSNGRGVGELFF.

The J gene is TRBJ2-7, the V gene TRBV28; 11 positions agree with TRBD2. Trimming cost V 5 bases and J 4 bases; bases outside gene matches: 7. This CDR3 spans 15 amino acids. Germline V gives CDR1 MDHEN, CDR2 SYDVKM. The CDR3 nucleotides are TGTGCCAGCAGTGTGACTAGCGGGGAGGGGTACGAGCAGTACTTC. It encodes CASSVTSGEGYEQYF. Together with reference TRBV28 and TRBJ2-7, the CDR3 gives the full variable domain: DVKVTQSSRYLVKRTGEKVFLECVQDMDHENMFWYRQDPGLGLRLIYFSYDVKMKEKGDIPEGYSVSREKKERFSLILESASTNQTSMYLCASSVTSGEGYEQYFGPGTRLTVT.

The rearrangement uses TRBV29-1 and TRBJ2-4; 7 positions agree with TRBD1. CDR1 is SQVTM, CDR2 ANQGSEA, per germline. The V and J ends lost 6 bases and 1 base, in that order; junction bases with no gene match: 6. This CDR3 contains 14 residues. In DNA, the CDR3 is TGCAGCGTGAGGACAGGAGCGGCCAAAAACATTCAGTACTTC. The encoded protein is CSVRTGAAKNIQYF.

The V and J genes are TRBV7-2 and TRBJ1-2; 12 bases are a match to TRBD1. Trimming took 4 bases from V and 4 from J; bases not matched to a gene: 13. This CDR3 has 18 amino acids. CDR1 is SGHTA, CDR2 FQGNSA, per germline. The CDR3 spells CASSSPRGTGGVFYGYTF. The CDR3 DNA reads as TGTGCCAGCAGCTCGCCGAGGGGGACAGGGGGCGTTTTCTATGGCTACACCTTC. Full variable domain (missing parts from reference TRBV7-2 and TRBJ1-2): GAGVSQSPSNKVTEKGKDVELRCDPISGHTALYWYRQSLGQGLEFLIYFQGNSAPDKSGLPSDRFSAERTGGSVSTLTIQRTQQEDSAVYLCASSSPRGTGGVFYGYTFGSGTRLTVV.

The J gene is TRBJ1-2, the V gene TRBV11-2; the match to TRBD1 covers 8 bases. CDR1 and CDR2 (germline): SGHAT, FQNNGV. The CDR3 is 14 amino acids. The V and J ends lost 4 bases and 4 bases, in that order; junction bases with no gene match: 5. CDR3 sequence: CASSSGQGVYGYTF. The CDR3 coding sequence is TGTGCCAGCAGCTCAGGACAGGGCGTCTATGGCTACACCTTC. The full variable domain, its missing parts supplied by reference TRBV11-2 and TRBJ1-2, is EAGVAQSPRYKIIEKRQSVAFWCNPISGHATLYWYQQILGQGPKLLIQFQNNGVVDDSQLPKDRFSAERLKGVDSTLKIQPAKLEDSAVYLCASSSGQGVYGYTFGSGTRLTVV.

The CDR3 DNA sequence: TGTGCCAGCAGTGAACAGGGGGCTCGTCACTATGGCTACACCTTC. Residues: CASSEQGARHYGYTF. This chain uses TRBV6-1 with TRBJ1-2; 8 bases are shared with TRBD1. Losses at the gene ends were 2 bases for V and 3 bases for J; bases not matched to a gene: 5. The CDR3 spans 15 residues. Looked up from germline, CDR1 is MNHNS and CDR2 is SASEGT.

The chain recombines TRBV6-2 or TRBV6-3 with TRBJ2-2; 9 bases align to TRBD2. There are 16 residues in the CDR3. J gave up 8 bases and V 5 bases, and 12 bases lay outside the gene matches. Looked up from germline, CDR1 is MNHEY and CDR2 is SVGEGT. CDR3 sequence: CASSPAASGIRGELFF. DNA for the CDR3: TGTGCCAGCAGTCCCGCCGCTAGCGGGATACGGGGGGAGCTGTTTTTT.

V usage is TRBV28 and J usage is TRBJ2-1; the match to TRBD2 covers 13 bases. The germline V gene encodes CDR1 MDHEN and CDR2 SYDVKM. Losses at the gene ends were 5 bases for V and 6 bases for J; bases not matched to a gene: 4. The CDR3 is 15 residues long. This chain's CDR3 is CASSPTSGRRNEQFF. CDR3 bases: TGTGCCAGCAGTCCGACTAGCGGGAGGCGCAATGAGCAGTTCTTC.

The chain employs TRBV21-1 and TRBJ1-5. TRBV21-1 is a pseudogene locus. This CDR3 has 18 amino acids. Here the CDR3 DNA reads TGTGCCAGCAGCAAACCCTGGCCGGAGCGTATGAGCAATCAGCCCCAGCATTTT. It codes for CASSKPWPERMSNQPQHF.